Listed below are T cell receptor beta chains from one sample, sequenced in a study of control samples from healthy donors and cancer patients. Method: immunoSEQ multiplex PCR; TCRdb's copy keeps in-frame clones and lacks some. The sample carries 170,000 or so clones, 90% to 95% recorded once. Sequencing used blood. These receptors were collected from a woman between 18 and 30 years old in good health. Each CDR3 is given with its conserved first and last residue. D genes are given only for firm matches. Clone size is shown for a subset of rows, as once, few, many or a class of expanded clone.

v_gene	j_gene	d_gene	abundance	CDR3nt	CDR3aa
TRBV19	TRBJ2-7	TRBD1	-	TGTGCCAGTAGTACGATTGGGACAGGGGGGTACGAGCAGTACTTC	CASSTIGTGGYEQYF
TRBV3-1/TRBV3-2	TRBJ2-6	-	-	TGTGCCAGCAGCCCCTCTGGGGCCAACGTCCTGACTTTC	CASSPSGANVLTF
TRBV24-1	TRBJ2-1	TRBD2	-	TGTGCCACCAGTTTAACAGGTTCTAGCGGACACAATGAGCAGTTCTTC	CATSLTGSSGHNEQFF
TRBV6-6	TRBJ2-7	-	-	TGTGCCAGCAGTGATATAGGGGACGAGCAGTACTTC	CASSDIGDEQYF
TRBV5-4	TRBJ1-1	-	once	TGTGCCAGCAGCTTACCCGGGACCGAAACCCAAGCTTTCTTT	CASSLPGTETQAFF
TRBV29-1	TRBJ1-1	-	-	TGCAGCGTCCATGGAACAGTGAACACTGAAGCTTTCTTT	CSVHGTVNTEAFF
TRBV7-3	TRBJ2-2	TRBD1	-	TGTGCCAGCAGCCCACCGGGCAGGGGGCGTGACACCGGGGAGCTGTTTTTT	CASSPPGRGRDTGELFF
TRBV11-2	TRBJ2-1	-	-	TGTGCCAGCACCCCCGCCCTCACAGCCTACAATGAGCAGTTCTTC	CASTPALTAYNEQFF
TRBV9	TRBJ2-5	TRBD2	-	TGTGCCAGCAGCGCCGGACTAGCGGGAGAGCGAAGAGGAGAGACCCAGTACTTC	CASSAGLAGERRGETQYF
TRBV6-5	TRBJ1-5	-	-	TGTGCCAGCAGTTATACAGGGAAGAATCAGCCCCAGCATTTT	CASSYTGKNQPQHF
TRBV11-3	TRBJ2-1	-	-	TGTGCCAGCAGCCCCCGGGGCCCTGTCCACAATGAGCAGTTCTTC	CASSPRGPVHNEQFF